Each of the 26 T cell receptor beta chains below was sequenced from the same sample in a study of early T cells in non-severe SARS-CoV-2 infection. TCRdb reprocessed the 5' RACE reads with MiXCR, giving one entry per CDR3 protein. Of around 68,000 distinct CDR3 sequences listed, 5.5% to 7% are singletons. The sequenced sample was whole blood, obtained at baseline. These receptors all stem from an adult who was a healthcare worker with PCR-confirmed SARS-CoV-2 infection or an uninfected control (not recorded which).

This chain connects TRBV7-7 to TRBJ2-5; D uncertain. The CDR3 consists of 14 residues. V lost 1 base to trimming and J lost 9 bases, with 15 bases between them. The germline CDR1 and CDR2 sequences are SSHAT and FNYEAQ (reference sequence). The CDR3 DNA reads as TGTGCCAGCAGCTTAGGGCCAGGCTCGGTTTCCCAGTACTTC. This sequence encodes CASSLGPGSVSQYF.

The chain is built from TRBV6-5 and TRBJ2-2; possibly TRBD1 for D (5 bases). CDR3 size: 13 residues. Trimming stripped 6 bases from V and 5 bases from J, with 10 bases between. Germline-derived CDR1 and CDR2 are MNHEY and SVGAGI. CDR3 coding DNA: TGTGCCAGCAGCACACACAGGACCGGGGAGCTGTTTTTT. Its protein product is CASSTHRTGELFF.

This clonotype has a handful of counts. The chain employs TRBV5-5 and TRBJ1-1; D call uncertain. CDR1 SGHKS and CDR2 YYEKEE come from the germline V gene (reference sequence). Deletions cut 1 base from V and 0 bases from J, with 7 bases between. The CDR3 spans 14 residues. The CDR3 here is CASSLNLMNTEAFF. The CDR3 DNA reads as TGTGCCAGCAGCTTGAACCTGATGAACACTGAAGCTTTCTTT. The entire variable domain, with the rest obtained from reference TRBV5-5 and TRBJ1-1, is as follows: DAGVTQSPTHLIKTRGQQVTLRCSPISGHKSVSWYQQVLGQGPQFIFQYYEKEERGRGNFPDRFSARQFPNYSSELNVNALLLGDSALYLCASSLNLMNTEAFFGQGTRLTVV.

This clonotype was recorded a few times. The chain couples TRBV29-1 to TRBJ2-7; 7 nucleotides align to TRBD1. J was trimmed by 7 bases and V by 4 bases; bases with no gene match: 4. Germline CDR1 reads SQVTM; CDR2 reads ANQGSEA. The CDR3 runs to 11 residues. CDR3 residues: CSVAGGREQYF. The CDR3 region has the DNA TGCAGCGTTGCAGGGGGAAGGGAGCAGTACTTC.

This clonotype was observed a few times. The J gene is TRBJ1-5, the V gene TRBV29-1, with 8 bases identical to TRBD1. The CDR3 extends over 13 amino acids. The V gene end was trimmed by 7 bases and the J gene end by 5 bases; junction bases not matched to a gene: 7. Per the germline V gene, CDR1 is SQVTM and CDR2 is ANQGSEA. The CDR3 bases are TGCAGCGCAGGGGGCGGACGCGATCAGCCCCAGCATTTT. Protein: CSAGGGRDQPQHF.

The V call is TRBV6-6, the J call TRBJ1-5; D gene uncertain. This CDR3 region has 12 residues. Looked up from germline, CDR1 is MNHNY and CDR2 is SVGAGI (reference sequence). Trimming stripped 5 bases from V and 7 bases from J, with 9 bases between. The CDR3 region is CASSLVDQPQHF. CDR3 nucleotide sequence: TGTGCCAGCAGTCTGGTGGACCAGCCCCAGCATTTT.

This clonotype was counted between two and nine times. The rearrangement uses TRBV7-2 and TRBJ2-7, with a weak D call TRBD1 (6 bases). The CDR3 has 15 amino acids. Germline V gene data show CDR1 as SGHTA and CDR2 as FQGNSA. V was pared by 5 bases and J by 2 bases, with 16 bases between. CDR3 coding DNA: TGTGCCAGCAGCCCCCCCCGTACAGGGACCTACGAGCAGTACTTC. Protein sequence: CASSPPRTGTYEQYF.

This clonotype was counted ten times or more. The genes are TRBV28 and TRBJ2-7; D could derive from TRBD1 or TRBD2 (5 bases each). Germline loops: CDR1 MDHEN, CDR2 SYDVKM. This CDR3 comprises 14 residues. The V end was cut by 8 bases, the J end by 0 bases, with 14 bases between. The CDR3 loop reads CASAFEGRSYEQYF. The CDR3 DNA sequence: TGTGCCAGCGCTTTTGAGGGACGCTCCTACGAGCAGTACTTC.

This clonotype was detected ten times or more. The J gene is TRBJ1-5, the V gene TRBV7-6; D might be TRBD1 (5 bases). The CDR3 sequence is 14 residues long. Germline V lookup: CDR1 SGHVS, CDR2 FNYEAQ. V was trimmed by 5 bases and J by 8 bases, leaving 16 bases between them. CDR3 protein: CASSPRGFREPQHF. Written as DNA, the CDR3 is TGTGCCAGCAGCCCACGGGGGTTTAGGGAGCCCCAGCATTTT.

The gene calls are TRBV7-6 and TRBJ1-2; D not resolved. This CDR3 has 13 amino acids. V dropped 5 bases and J dropped 3 bases, with 10 bases sitting between them. Germline CDR1 SGHVS, CDR2 FNYEAQ. CDR3 DNA: TGTGCCAGCAGCGGGCGCAACGACTATGGCTACACCTTC. Its translation is CASSGRNDYGYTF.

This clonotype has just a few counts. The rearrangement joins TRBV2 to TRBJ1-1; D perhaps matches TRBD1 (5 bases). The CDR3 length is 15 residues. Germline loops: CDR1 SNHLY, CDR2 FYNNEI. V lost 1 base and J lost 8, with 17 bases in between. As DNA, the CDR3 is TGTGCCAGCAGTGAAGTGAGCAGGGCCATTAACGAAGCTTTCTTT. Translation: CASSEVSRAINEAFF. Drawing the rest from reference TRBV2 and TRBJ1-1, the complete variable domain is EPEVTQTPSHQVTQMGQEVILRCVPISNHLYFYWYRQILGQKVEFLVSFYNNEISEKSEIFDDQFSVERPDGSNFTLKIRSTKLEDSAMYFCASSEVSRAINEAFFGQGTRLTVV.

The chain is built from TRBV4-1 and TRBJ2-7, with 7 positions matching TRBD2. The length of the CDR3 is 15 residues. Germline loops: CDR1 MGHRA, CDR2 YSYEKL. Trimming took 0 bases from V and 6 from J; bases not matched to a gene: 8. This chain's CDR3 is CASSQDMGEGPEQYF. Here the CDR3 DNA reads TGCGCCAGCAGCCAAGATATGGGGGAGGGCCCCGAGCAGTACTTC.

This clonotype was picked up many times. The chain links TRBV7-8 to TRBJ2-5, with TRBD2 as a possible D gene (5 bases). Trimming stripped 0 bases from V and 1 base from J, with 6 bases between. The CDR3 sequence is 14 residues long. CDR1 is SGHVS, CDR2 FQNEAQ, per germline. The DNA of the CDR3 is TGTGCCAGCAGCTTAGCGGAGGCCCAAGAGACCCAGTACTTC. Its protein is CASSLAEAQETQYF.

There are many counts of this clonotype. V is TRBV28 and J is TRBJ2-3; possible D gene TRBD2, 7 bases. The CDR3 runs 13 residues. V lost 8 bases and J lost 2, with 11 bases in between. Per the germline V gene, CDR1 is MDHEN and CDR2 is SYDVKM. The CDR3 region is CASWGGNTDTQYF. CDR3 bases: TGTGCCAGCTGGGGGGGCAACACAGATACGCAGTATTTT.

Remarks on this clonotype: A read error may explain this, as a much larger clone is one base away. The chain is built from TRBV10-3 and TRBJ1-2; D unresolved. The CDR3 covers 15 residues. Germline assignment: CDR1 ENHRY and CDR2 SYGVKD. The CDR3 DNA follows: TGTACCATCAGTGAGTCTGGTCCAGCTAACTATGGCTACACCTTC. Protein product: CTISESGPANYGYTF.

This clonotype was found many times. The chain links TRBV7-9 to TRBJ2-3; unclear D gene. V was trimmed by 5 bases and J by 3 bases, leaving 12 bases between them. CDR1 is SEHNR and CDR2 is FQNEAQ in the germline V gene (reference sequence). CDR3 length: 14 amino acids. CDR3 sequence reads: CASSPRGITDTQYF. The CDR3 bases are TGTGCCAGCAGCCCGAGAGGTATTACAGATACGCAGTATTTT. The full variable domain, with the rest looked up from reference TRBV7-9 and TRBJ2-3, is DTGVSQNPRHKITKRGQNVTFRCDPISEHNRLYWYRQTLGQGPEFLTYFQNEAQLEKSRLLSDRFSAERPKGSFSTLEIQRTEQGDSAMYLCASSPRGITDTQYFGPGTRLTVL.

A few counts support this clonotype. V and J are TRBV29-1 and TRBJ2-5; tentative D call: TRBD2 (7 bases). Trimming pared 6 bases from V and 4 bases from J, leaving 24 bases between. The CDR3 is made up of 16 amino acids. The germline V gene encodes CDR1 SQVTM and CDR2 ANQGSEA. The CDR3 here is CSVPGEVGVAGETQYF. CDR3 in DNA: TGCAGCGTACCAGGGGAAGTTGGGGTAGCGGGAGAGACCCAGTACTTC.

This clonotype came up many times. The genes are TRBV28 and TRBJ1-2; D is unresolved. This CDR3 is built from 12 residues. Germline CDR1 reads MDHEN; CDR2 reads SYDVKM. V was cut by 2 bases and J by 8 bases, with 9 bases left in between. The CDR3 coding sequence is TGTGCCAGCAGTTTACTGCTAGAGGGCTACACCTTC. It specifies CASSLLLEGYTF.

This clonotype was counted ten times or more. The chain combines TRBV7-2 with TRBJ2-3; 11 positions agree with TRBD2. The ends lost 3 bases at V and 1 base at J; junction bases unmatched: 3. From germline, CDR1 is SGHTA and CDR2 FQGNSA. The CDR3 spans 16 residues. CDR3 sequence reads: CASSFNSGRGTDTQYF. CDR3 sequence (DNA): TGTGCCAGCAGCTTTAATAGCGGGAGGGGCACAGATACGCAGTATTTT.

This clonotype was observed at least ten times. The V call is TRBV18, the J call TRBJ1-1; the D gene is possibly TRBD1 (5 bases). V dropped 4 bases and J dropped 4 bases, with 19 bases sitting between them. CDR1 is KGHSH and CDR2 is LQKENI in the germline V gene. This CDR3 is 16 amino acids long. The CDR3 DNA reads TGTGCCAGCTCACTCAACCGGGGACCGAGGGGCACTGAAGCTTTCTTT. The encoded protein is CASSLNRGPRGTEAFF.

The chain links TRBV10-3 to TRBJ2-7, with D uncertain. Germline assignment: CDR1 ENHRY and CDR2 SYGVKD. The CDR3 is 13 amino acids. V was pared by 4 bases and J by 3 bases, with 10 bases between. CDR3 residues: CAISVTSGYEQYF. The CDR3 coding sequence is TGTGCCATCAGTGTAACGTCGGGCTACGAGCAGTACTTC.

The chain couples TRBV6-2 or TRBV6-3 to TRBJ2-7, with unresolved D. The germline gives CDR1 MNHEY, CDR2 SVGEGT. Trimming stripped 5 bases from V and 0 bases from J, with 14 bases between. The CDR3 length is 15 residues. In nucleotides, the CDR3 is TGTGCCAGCAGTAGAAGCGAGACCCCCTCCTACGAGCAGTACTTC. Protein sequence: CASSRSETPSYEQYF.

This clonotype was detected many times. The chain is built from TRBV10-3 and TRBJ2-7, with D tentatively TRBD1 (6 bases). This CDR3 region has 13 residues. Trimming cost V 3 bases and J 2 bases, with 8 bases left between them. The germline CDR1 and CDR2 sequences are ENHRY and SYGVKD. CDR3 sequence (DNA): TGTGCCATCAGTGATGGGGGCCCCTACGAGCAGTACTTC. Protein sequence: CAISDGGPYEQYF.

By proportion, this clonotype is medium-sized. This chain joins TRBV24-1 and TRBJ2-2, with unresolved D. Germline CDR1 reads KGHDR; CDR2 reads SFDVKD. The CDR3 length is 13 residues. V gave up 1 base and J gave up 7 bases, with 6 bases separating them. This CDR3 is CATSDFFSGELFF. Written as DNA, the CDR3 is TGTGCCACCAGTGATTTTTTCAGCGGGGAGCTGTTTTTT.

This clonotype was seen many times. The chain has TRBV12-3 or TRBV12-4 and TRBJ1-6, with D perhaps matching TRBD1 (5 bases). V was cut by 0 bases and J by 8 bases, with 5 bases left in between. This CDR3 spans 13 amino acids. In nucleotides, the CDR3 is TGTGCCAGCAGTTTAGCGGGGGATTCACCCCTCCACTTT. Its protein product is CASSLAGDSPLHF.

This rearrangement joins TRBV3-1 to TRBJ2-3; D is undetermined. This CDR3 is built from 12 residues. Germline CDR1 is LGHDT and CDR2 is YNNKEL (reference sequence). The V and J ends lost 3 bases and 5 bases respectively, with 6 bases between them. The CDR3 nucleotides are TGTGCCAGCAGCCACTTAGAAGATACGCAGTATTTT. This encodes CASSHLEDTQYF.